By its share, the clone carrying this TCR beta chain is large (0.1 to 1%). Each CDR3 protein is one row after TCRdb ran MiXCR on the reads. The repertoire holds over 3,500 distinct CDR3 sequences, with roughly 8% as singletons. V was shortened by 3 bases and J by 2 bases, with 5 bases between the two germline ends. The length of the CDR3 is 13 residues. The germline CDR1 and CDR2 sequences are LNHDA and SQIVND (reference sequence). The sample taken for sequencing was CD4+ T cells from synovial fluid. The chain employs TRBV19 and TRBJ1-5, with unresolved D. This receptor was taken from a human donor with rheumatoid arthritis. CDR3 protein: CASSISGNQPQHF. CDR3 coding DNA: TGTGCCAGTAGTATTTCGGGCAATCAGCCCCAGCATTTT.